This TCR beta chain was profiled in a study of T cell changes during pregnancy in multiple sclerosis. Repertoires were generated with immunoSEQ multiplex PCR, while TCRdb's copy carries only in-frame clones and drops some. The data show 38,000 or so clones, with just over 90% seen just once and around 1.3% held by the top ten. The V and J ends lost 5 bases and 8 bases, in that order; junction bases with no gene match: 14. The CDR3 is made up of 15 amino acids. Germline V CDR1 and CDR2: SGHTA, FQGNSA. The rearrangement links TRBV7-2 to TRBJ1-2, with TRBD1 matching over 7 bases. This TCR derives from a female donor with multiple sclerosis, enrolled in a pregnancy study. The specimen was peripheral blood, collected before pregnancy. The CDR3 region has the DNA TGTGCCAGCAGCCCCTGGGCAGGGGGAGTCGAAGGCTACACCTTC. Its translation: CASSPWAGGVEGYTF. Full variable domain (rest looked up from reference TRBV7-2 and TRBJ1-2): GAGVSQSPSNKVTEKGKDVELRCDPISGHTALYWYRQSLGQGLEFLIYFQGNSAPDKSGLPSDRFSAERTGGSVSTLTIQRTQQEDSAVYLCASSPWAGGVEGYTFGSGTRLTVV.